This is a list of T cell receptor beta chains from one sample in a study of OX40 agonist ivuxolimab in advanced cancers. The table came from immunoSEQ multiplex PCR; TCRdb's copy has only in-frame clones and leaves some out. The table includes around 50,000 clones, approximately 83% detected once. The material sequenced was CD4+ or CD8+ T cells sorted from blood, taken in a trial of the OX40 agonist ivuxolimab. The receptors originated from an adult with an advanced solid tumor such as melanoma, head and neck, liver or kidney cancer. Both conserved end residues are part of each CDR3. A D gene is named only where the DNA matches it firmly. The listing skips clone size in some rows; elsewhere it reads once, few, many or a size class.

CDR3 protein,CDR3 DNA,J gene,D gene,V gene,clone size
CASSPILQGSGANVLTF,TGTGCCAGCAGCCCGATTTTACAGGGGTCTGGGGCCAACGTCCTGACTTTC,TRBJ2-6,TRBD1,TRBV14,medium-sized
CATSRASGRTNYEQYF,TGTGCCACCAGCAGAGCGTCGGGCAGGACTAACTACGAGCAGTACTTC,TRBJ2-7,.,TRBV15,.
CASSVEAYVQETQYF,TGTGCCAGCAGCGTAGAGGCCTACGTACAAGAGACCCAGTACTTC,TRBJ2-5,.,TRBV9,.
CASSFMAGSDTEAFF,TGTGCCAGCAGTTTCATGGCCGGGTCTGACACTGAAGCTTTCTTT,TRBJ1-1,.,TRBV28,few
CASSYLGKDGYTF,TGTGCCAGCAGTTATCTTGGGAAGGATGGCTACACCTTC,TRBJ1-2,.,TRBV27,.
CASSPGAGGSYNEQFF,TGTGCCAGCAGCCCGGGGGCGGGAGGCTCCTACAATGAGCAGTTCTTC,TRBJ2-1,TRBD2,TRBV5-5,.
CASSLGLAGGHQETQYF,TGTGCCAGCAGCTTAGGGCTAGCGGGAGGGCACCAAGAGACCCAGTACTTC,TRBJ2-5,TRBD2,TRBV7-8,.
CASSPGDRVWGGYTF,TGTGCCAGCAGCCCCGGGGACAGGGTGTGGGGTGGCTACACCTTC,TRBJ1-2,TRBD1,TRBV28,.
CSVGQQNEQFF,TGCAGCGTTGGCCAGCAAAATGAGCAGTTCTTC,TRBJ2-1,.,TRBV29-1,.
CASGLLPSREQFF,TGTGCTAGTGGTTTGCTCCCTAGCCGGGAGCAGTTCTTC,TRBJ2-1,.,TRBV12-5,.
CASSVEENRETQYF,TGTGCCAGCAGCGTAGAAGAGAACCGGGAGACCCAGTACTTC,TRBJ2-5,.,TRBV9,.
CASSKGTEYQPQHF,TGTGCCAGTAGTAAAGGGACAGAATATCAGCCCCAGCATTTT,TRBJ1-5,TRBD1,TRBV19,.
CASSLLSYEQYF,TGTGCCAGCAGTCTTCTGAGCTACGAGCAGTACTTC,TRBJ2-7,.,TRBV28,.
CASSLSGTGLSTYEQYF,TGTGCCAGCAGTTTGTCCGGGACAGGCCTCAGCACCTACGAGCAGTACTTC,TRBJ2-7,TRBD1,TRBV27,.
CASSPGLAATPEQYF,TGTGCCAGCTCACCTGGACTAGCGGCCACGCCGGAGCAGTACTTC,TRBJ2-7,TRBD2,TRBV18,.
CASSSLAGFYNEQFF,TGTGCCAGCAGCTCCCTTGCGGGGTTCTACAATGAGCAGTTCTTC,TRBJ2-1,.,TRBV5-6,.
CASSGADTQYF,TGTGCCAGCAGCGGGGCTGATACGCAGTATTTT,TRBJ2-3,.,TRBV5-4,.
CASRRRGTDTQYF,TGTGCCAGCAGGCGGCGTGGCACAGATACGCAGTATTTT,TRBJ2-3,.,TRBV14,.
CASSSTRGRETQYF,TGTGCCAGCAGCTCCACGCGGGGGCGAGAGACCCAGTACTTC,TRBJ2-5,.,TRBV7-2,.
CASSLGVNSPLHF,TGTGCCAGCAGCCTCGGGGTTAATTCACCCCTCCACTTT,TRBJ1-6,.,TRBV7-9,.
CASRILAGVSNEQFF,TGTGCCAGCAGGATACTAGCGGGAGTATCCAATGAGCAGTTCTTC,TRBJ2-1,TRBD2,TRBV2,.
CASSRDGKNTEAFF,TGTGCCAGCTCGCGGGACGGAAAGAACACTGAAGCTTTCTTT,TRBJ1-1,.,TRBV18,.
CASSLVLAGVFNEQFF,TGCGCCAGCAGCTTGGTGCTGGCGGGGGTCTTCAATGAGCAGTTCTTC,TRBJ2-1,TRBD2,TRBV5-1,.
CASSILGRPLSGANVLTF,TGTGCCAGTAGTATTCTTGGACGGCCGCTGTCTGGGGCCAACGTCCTGACTTTC,TRBJ2-6,.,TRBV19,.
CASSKTSTQETQYF,TGTGCCAGCAGCAAGACTAGCACACAAGAGACCCAGTACTTC,TRBJ2-5,TRBD2,TRBV9,.
CASSLGVAGGTDTQYF,TGTGCCAGCAGCTTAGGCGTAGCGGGAGGCACAGATACGCAGTATTTT,TRBJ2-3,TRBD2,TRBV7-6,.
CASSPGTMYGYTF,TGCGCCAGCAGCCCCGGGACAATGTATGGCTACACCTTC,TRBJ1-2,.,TRBV5-1,once
CASSPEGGTNTGELFF,TGTGCCAGCTCCCCCGAGGGGGGGACGAACACCGGGGAGCTGTTTTTT,TRBJ2-2,.,TRBV18,few
CASSSVAGGETQYF,TGTGCCAGCAGCTCAGTAGCGGGAGGGGAGACCCAGTACTTC,TRBJ2-5,TRBD2,TRBV5-4,.
CASSEGGEYQPQHF,TGTGCCAGCAGTGAAGGAGGGGAATATCAGCCCCAGCATTTT,TRBJ1-5,.,TRBV6-1,.
CASSSVPTDTQYF,TGCGCCAGCAGCTCGGTACCGACGGATACGCAGTATTTT,TRBJ2-3,.,TRBV5-1,few
CSVALLVMGNTEAFF,TGCAGCGTTGCACTATTGGTCATGGGGAACACTGAAGCTTTCTTT,TRBJ1-1,.,TRBV29-1,.
CASGPGTLNTGELFF,TGTGCCAGCGGGCCCGGGACACTTAACACCGGGGAGCTGTTTTTT,TRBJ2-2,.,TRBV27,.
CAISGKDGDTQYF,TGTGCCATCAGTGGCAAAGACGGTGATACGCAGTATTTT,TRBJ2-3,.,TRBV10-3,.
CASSSSGTRGETQYF,TGTGCCAGCAGTTCCTCCGGGACTAGAGGGGAGACCCAGTACTTC,TRBJ2-5,TRBD2,TRBV27,few
CASSEGLNNEKLFF,TGTGCCAGCAGTGAGGGTTTGAATAATGAAAAACTGTTTTTT,TRBJ1-4,.,TRBV6-1,.
CSVVGGARTEAFF,TGCAGCGTTGTCGGCGGGGCGAGAACTGAAGCTTTCTTT,TRBJ1-1,.,TRBV29-1,.
CASSLQGSSYNEQFF,TGTGCCAGCAGCTTACAGGGGAGTTCCTACAATGAGCAGTTCTTC,TRBJ2-1,TRBD1,TRBV5-5,.
CASSPEAANYGYTF,TGTGCCAGCAGCCCAGAGGCCGCGAACTATGGCTACACCTTC,TRBJ1-2,.,TRBV11-2,once
CASSKETRGSYNSPLHF,TGTGCCAGCAGCAAAGAAACCAGGGGTTCCTATAATTCACCCCTCCACTTT,TRBJ1-6,.,TRBV21-1,.
CASSPRGQGRTYEQYF,TGTGCCAGTAGTCCTCGCGGACAGGGACGAACCTACGAGCAGTACTTC,TRBJ2-7,TRBD1,TRBV19,.
CASSARDRGLYEQYF,TGTGCCAGCAGTGCCCGGGACAGGGGGCTCTACGAGCAGTACTTC,TRBJ2-7,TRBD1,TRBV6-1,.
CSARPVGGYTF,TGCAGTGCTAGGCCCGTGGGAGGCTACACCTTC,TRBJ1-2,.,TRBV20-1,.
CASSPGGTSGPGELFF,TGTGCCAGCAGCCCAGGGGGGACTAGCGGGCCCGGGGAGCTGTTTTTT,TRBJ2-2,TRBD2,TRBV5-4,.
CASSEIVRLKPFF,TGTGCCAGCAGTGAAATCGTCAGACTGAAGCCGTTCTTC,TRBJ2-1,.,TRBV6-5,.
CASSTTRGGGMNTEAFF,TGCGCCAGCAGCACAACCAGGGGTGGGGGGATGAACACTGAAGCTTTCTTT,TRBJ1-1,.,TRBV5-1,.